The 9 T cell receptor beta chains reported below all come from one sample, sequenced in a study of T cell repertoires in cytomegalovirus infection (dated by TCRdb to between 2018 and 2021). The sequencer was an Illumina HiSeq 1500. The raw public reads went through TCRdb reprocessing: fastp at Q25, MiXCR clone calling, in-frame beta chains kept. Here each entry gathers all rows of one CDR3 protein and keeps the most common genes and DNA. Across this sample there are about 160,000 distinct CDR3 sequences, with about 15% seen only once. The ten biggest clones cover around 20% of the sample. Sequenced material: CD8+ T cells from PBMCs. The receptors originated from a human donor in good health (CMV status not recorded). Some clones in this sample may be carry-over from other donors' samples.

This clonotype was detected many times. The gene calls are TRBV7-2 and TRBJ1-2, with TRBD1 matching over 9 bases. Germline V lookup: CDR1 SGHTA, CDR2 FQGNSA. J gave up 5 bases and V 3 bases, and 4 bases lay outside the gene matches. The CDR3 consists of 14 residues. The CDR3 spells CASSLTGTGYGYTF. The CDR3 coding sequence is TGTGCCAGCAGCTTGACCGGGACAGGGTATGGCTACACCTTC.

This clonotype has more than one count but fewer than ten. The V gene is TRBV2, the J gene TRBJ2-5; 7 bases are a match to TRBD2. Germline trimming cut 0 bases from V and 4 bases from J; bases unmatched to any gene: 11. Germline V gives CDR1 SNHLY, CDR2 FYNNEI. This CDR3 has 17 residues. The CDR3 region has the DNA TGTGCCAGCAGTGAAGCCCGTGCGGGAGTGAGGGGAGAGACCCAGTACTTC. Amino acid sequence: CASSEARAGVRGETQYF.

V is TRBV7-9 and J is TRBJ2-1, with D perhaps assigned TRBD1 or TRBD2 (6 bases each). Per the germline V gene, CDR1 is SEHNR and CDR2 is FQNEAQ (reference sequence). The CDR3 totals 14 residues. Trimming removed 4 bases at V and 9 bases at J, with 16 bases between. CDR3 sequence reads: CASSSPGAPGEQFF. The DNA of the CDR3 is TGTGCCAGCAGCTCGCCGGGGGCTCCGGGTGAGCAGTTCTTC.

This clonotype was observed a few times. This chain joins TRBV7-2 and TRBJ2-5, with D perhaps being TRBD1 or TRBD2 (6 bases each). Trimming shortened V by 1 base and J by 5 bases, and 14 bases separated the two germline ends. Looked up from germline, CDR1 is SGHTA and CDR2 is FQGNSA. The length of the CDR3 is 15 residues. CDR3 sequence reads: CASSLVEGGRETQYF. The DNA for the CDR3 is TGTGCCAGCAGCTTAGTCGAGGGGGGAAGGGAGACCCAGTACTTC.

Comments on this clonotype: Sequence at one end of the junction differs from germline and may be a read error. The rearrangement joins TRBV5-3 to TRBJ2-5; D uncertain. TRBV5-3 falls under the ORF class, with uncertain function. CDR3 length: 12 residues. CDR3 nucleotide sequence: TGTGCCAGCAGCTCACATCAAGAGACCCAGTACTTC. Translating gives CASSSHQETQYF.

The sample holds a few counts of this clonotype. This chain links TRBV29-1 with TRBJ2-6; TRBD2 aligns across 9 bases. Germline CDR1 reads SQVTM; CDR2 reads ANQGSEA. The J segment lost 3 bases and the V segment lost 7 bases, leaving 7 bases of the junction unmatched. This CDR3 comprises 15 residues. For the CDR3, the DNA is TGCAGCGCCCTGAGCGGGGGGCTTGGGGCCAACGTCCTGACTTTC. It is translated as CSALSGGLGANVLTF.

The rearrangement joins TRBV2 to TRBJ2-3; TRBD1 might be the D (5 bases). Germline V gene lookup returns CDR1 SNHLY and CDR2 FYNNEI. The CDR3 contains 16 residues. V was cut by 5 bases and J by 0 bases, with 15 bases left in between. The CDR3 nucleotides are TGTGCCAGCAGTCGAAGCCTGGGGCAGAGCACAGATACGCAGTATTTT. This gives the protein CASSRSLGQSTDTQYF.

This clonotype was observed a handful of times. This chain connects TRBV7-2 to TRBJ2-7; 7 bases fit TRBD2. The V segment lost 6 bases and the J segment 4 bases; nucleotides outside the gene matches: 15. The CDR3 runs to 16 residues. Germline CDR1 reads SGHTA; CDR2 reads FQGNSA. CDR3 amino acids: CASSPHTLREGYEQYF. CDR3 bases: TGTGCCAGCAGTCCCCACACCCTCAGGGAGGGGTACGAGCAGTACTTC.

This CDR3 reads CASSFLGQDNQPQHF. The DNA of the CDR3 is TGTGCCAGCAGTTTTTTAGGACAGGATAATCAGCCCCAGCATTTT. The rearrangement links TRBV28 to TRBJ1-5; TRBD1 aligns across 7 bases. There are 15 residues in the CDR3. V was clipped by 3 bases and J by 4 bases; unmatched bases: 6. Germline V gene sequence: CDR1 MDHEN, CDR2 SYDVKM.